Listed here are 18 T cell receptor beta chains from one sample, sequenced in a study of control samples from healthy donors and cancer patients. Method: immunoSEQ multiplex PCR; TCRdb's copy keeps in-frame clones and lacks some. The data show around 120,000 clones, roughly 93% seen once. Sequencing was done on a sample of blood. Receptors originate from a man aged 30 to 45 in good health.

This chain links TRBV18 with TRBJ1-5; 8 nucleotides align to TRBD1. The germline CDR1 and CDR2 sequences are KGHSH and LQKENI. Losses at the gene ends were 6 bases for V and 6 bases for J; bases not matched to a gene: 7. The length of the CDR3 is 14 residues. CDR3 in DNA: TGTGCCAGCTCTCTCGGACAGGGCCCTCAGCCCCAGCATTTT. Translated: CASSLGQGPQPQHF.

The chain recombines TRBV10-1 with TRBJ2-3, with 9 bases that match TRBD2. The V and J ends lost 4 bases and 10 bases, in that order; junction bases with no gene match: 15. Germline-derived CDR1 and CDR2 are WNHNN and SYGVQD (reference sequence). The CDR3 sequence is 16 residues long. The CDR3: CASSVTGLAPVEPQYF. The CDR3 DNA follows: TGCGCCAGCAGTGTTACGGGACTAGCCCCAGTCGAGCCGCAGTATTTT.

The chain joins TRBV7-9 to TRBJ1-1, with a possible D match to TRBD1 (5 bases). Trimming left V 4 bases short and J 6 bases short, with 15 bases between. CDR1 is SEHNR and CDR2 is FQNEAQ in the germline V gene (reference sequence). The CDR3 has 14 residues. CDR3: CASSSGLKGPEAFF. CDR3 bases: TGTGCCAGCAGCTCGGGACTCAAGGGCCCTGAAGCTTTCTTT.

The J gene is TRBJ1-2, the V gene TRBV11-2; D ambiguous. The CDR3 totals 12 residues. Trimming took off 2 bases at V and 6 bases at J, with 7 bases between the two ends. Germline CDR1 is SGHAT and CDR2 is FQNNGV. Here the CDR3 DNA reads TGTGCCAGCAGCTTATTAAGGGATGGCTACACCTTC. This codes for CASSLLRDGYTF.

J is TRBJ2-6 and V is TRBV9, with TRBD1 as a possible D gene (5 bases). V shed 3 bases and J shed 0 bases, with 13 bases lying between them. The CDR3 totals 17 residues. The V gene's germline CDR1 is SGDLS and CDR2 YYNGEE. The CDR3 loop reads CASSEGVPLSGANVLTF. The CDR3 coding sequence is TGTGCCAGCAGCGAAGGGGTTCCCCTCTCTGGGGCCAACGTCCTGACTTTC.

This rearrangement joins TRBV2 to TRBJ1-5; 9 bases are shared with TRBD1. The CDR3 is 15 amino acids. CDR1 is SNHLY, CDR2 FYNNEI, per germline. V dropped 5 bases and J dropped 3; count of bases not matched to a gene: 5. CDR3 sequence: CASSRTGGVNQPQHF. In DNA, the CDR3 is TGTGCCAGCAGTAGAACAGGGGGCGTCAATCAGCCCCAGCATTTT.

V gene TRBV10-3 combines with J gene TRBJ2-7; 9 bases match TRBD1. The CDR3 has 13 amino acids. Trimming took 0 bases from V and 6 from J; bases not matched to a gene: 0. CDR1 is ENHRY and CDR2 is SYGVKD in the germline V gene. CDR3 sequence reads: CAISESTGGEQYF. CDR3 coding DNA: TGTGCCATCAGTGAGTCGACAGGGGGCGAGCAGTACTTC.

In its sample, this clone was seen once. The rearrangement uses TRBV7-2 and TRBJ2-3; D is perhaps TRBD2 (7 bases). Per the germline V gene, CDR1 is SGHTA and CDR2 is FQGNSA. Trimming took 5 bases from V and 5 from J, leaving 23 bases between them. There are 17 residues in the CDR3. The CDR3 coding sequence is TGTGCCAGCAGCAGGTCGCGAGGGGGGGCCTCTCTAGATACGCAGTATTTT. As protein: CASSRSRGGASLDTQYF.

The chain recombines TRBV7-9 with TRBJ2-7; unclear D gene. CDR1 SEHNR and CDR2 FQNEAQ come from the germline V gene (reference sequence). V was pared by 0 bases and J by 2 bases, with 17 bases between. The length of the CDR3 is 17 residues. The chain's CDR3 is CASSLAGARTRTYEQYF. DNA of the CDR3: TGTGCCAGCAGCTTAGCAGGCGCCAGGACCCGTACCTACGAGCAGTACTTC.

The chain combines TRBV10-3 with TRBJ1-3; D ambiguous. CDR3 length: 14 residues. The V end lost 4 bases, the J end lost 2 bases, and 9 bases lay between the germline ends. The germline CDR1 and CDR2 sequences are ENHRY and SYGVKD. As DNA, the CDR3 is TGTGCCATCAGTGGTGGGTATGCTGGAAACACCATATATTTT. Its translation: CAISGGYAGNTIYF.

CDR3 DNA: TGTGCCATCAGTGAGGGGCGAGTGAATGAGCAGTTCTTC. It encodes CAISEGRVNEQFF. The chain employs TRBV10-3 and TRBJ2-1; no definite D call. V dropped 2 bases and J dropped 7 bases, with 9 bases sitting between them. Germline V CDR1 and CDR2: ENHRY, SYGVKD. CDR3 length: 13 amino acids.

This clone showed up just once. The rearrangement uses TRBV18 and TRBJ1-3, with TRBD1 identical over 9 bases. Unmatched junction bases numbered 3, after V lost 3 bases and J lost 0 bases. Germline V gene lookup returns CDR1 KGHSH and CDR2 LQKENI. The CDR3 runs to 16 residues. The CDR3 here is CASSPRDRVSGNTIYF. CDR3 nucleotides: TGTGCCAGCTCACCCCGGGACAGGGTCTCTGGAAACACCATATATTTT.

The chain links TRBV11-3 to TRBJ2-2; the D gene could be TRBD1 or TRBD2 (6 bases each). V was shortened by 5 bases and J by 5 bases, with 12 bases between the two germline ends. This CDR3 contains 14 residues. Germline CDR1 and CDR2: SGHNT and YENEEA. The CDR3 here is CASSPGGGTGELFF. CDR3 bases: TGTGCCAGCAGCCCCGGAGGGGGGACCGGGGAGCTGTTTTTT.

The chain has TRBV18 and TRBJ1-2; unclear D gene. Deletions cut 6 bases from V and 1 base from J, with 9 bases between. The germline V gene has CDR1 KGHSH and CDR2 LQKENI. The CDR3 runs to 13 residues. The CDR3 is CASSPSSNYGYTF. CDR3 nucleotides: TGTGCCAGCTCCCCTTCGAGTAACTATGGCTACACCTTC. Complete variable domain (other parts from reference TRBV18 and TRBJ1-2): NAGVMQNPRHLVRRRGQEARLRCSPMKGHSHVYWYRQLPEEGLKFMVYLQKENIIDESGMPKERFSAEFPKEGPSILRIQQVVRGDSAAYFCASSPSSNYGYTFGSGTRLTVV.

V gene TRBV11-2 combines with J gene TRBJ2-7; 9 bases fit TRBD1. The CDR3 loop spans 14 amino acids. V lost 6 bases to trimming and J lost 3 bases; unmatched junction nucleotides: 6. Germline CDR1 SGHAT, CDR2 FQNNGV. The CDR3 sequence: CASSGDREHYEQYV. The CDR3 DNA follows: TGTGCCAGCAGTGGGGACAGGGAGCACTACGAGCAGTACGTC.

This clone was detected only a few times. The chain recombines TRBV7-9 with TRBJ1-6; a possible D gene is TRBD1 (5 bases). The CDR3 sequence is 14 residues long. Looked up from germline, CDR1 is SEHNR and CDR2 is FQNEAQ (reference sequence). V was cut by 7 bases and J by 7 bases, with 14 bases left in between. The CDR3 DNA reads TGTGCCAGCACCATGGGGGGGGAGAATTCACCCCTCCACTTT. As protein: CASTMGGENSPLHF.

The chain carries TRBV18 and TRBJ2-3; no clear D. CDR1 KGHSH and CDR2 LQKENI come from the germline V gene. The CDR3 extends over 11 amino acids. The V end was cut by 3 bases, the J end by 9 bases, with 7 bases between. The CDR3 here is CASSPAETQYF. CDR3 DNA: TGTGCCAGCTCACCTGCGGAGACGCAGTATTTT.

This rearrangement joins TRBV19 to TRBJ1-1; D is uncertain. Germline V gene sequence: CDR1 LNHDA, CDR2 SQIVND (reference sequence). Trimming cost V 10 bases and J 6 bases, with 9 bases left between them. There are 10 residues in the CDR3. The CDR3 DNA reads as TGTGCCACCTGGAGGTCTGAAGCTTTCTTT. It specifies CATWRSEAFF.